This record looks at one T cell receptor (beta chain) sequence and its context. The data derive from a study of CD8+CD57+ T cells in acquired aplastic anemia. Turning to the study itself: 3.2 ug was the average amount of DNA from sorted CD4+ and CD8+ cells.

TCR beta VDJ and CDR3 profiles were obtained from a genomic DNA template. Each CDR3 protein is one row after TCRdb ran MiXCR on the reads. The data show 150,000 to 200,000 distinct CDR3 sequences, 40% to 55% seen once. Sequenced patients had shown CD8+CD57+ cell expansion by flow cytometry. This CDR3 contains 13 residues. Trimming left V 6 bases short and J 4 bases short, with 11 bases between. Looked up from germline, CDR1 is KGHDR and CDR2 is SFDVKD. The sequencing input was sorted CD4+, CD8+, or CD8+CD57+ T cells (not recorded which) from PBMCs. This receptor was identified in a human donor with aplastic anemia. This chain joins TRBV24-1 and TRBJ1-2; D is undetermined. The CDR3 protein is CATSSGVLYGYTF. The CDR3 coding sequence is TGTGCCACCAGTTCTGGGGTCCTCTATGGCTACACCTTC.